The 12 T cell receptor beta chains given below trace back to one sample, sequenced in a study of T cell responses to AZD1222 COVID-19 vaccine. The method was immunoSEQ multiplex PCR; TCRdb's version includes in-frame clones alone and lacks a portion of them. Among 43,000 or so clones listed, about 90% were seen once. Sequenced here: peripheral blood, sampled 28 days after the second AZD1222 dose. Receptors were obtained from an adult who received the AZD1222 COVID-19 vaccine.

The chain uses TRBV4-1 and TRBJ2-5; tentatively, D is TRBD1 (5 bases). Germline values: CDR1 MGHRA, CDR2 YSYEKL. CDR3 size: 14 residues. Trimming left V 0 bases short and J 5 bases short, with 10 bases between. The CDR3 sequence: CASSQEGEGETQYF. The CDR3 nucleotides are TGCGCCAGCAGCCAAGAAGGGGAAGGCGAGACCCAGTACTTC.

The chain employs TRBV5-1 and TRBJ1-1; D is uncertain. V lost 1 base and J lost 8, with 12 bases in between. This CDR3 comprises 13 residues. Germline loops: CDR1 SGHRS, CDR2 YFSETQ. The CDR3 loop is CASSLTFSGEAFF. The CDR3 bases are TGCGCCAGCAGCTTGACATTTTCCGGGGAAGCTTTCTTT.

The genes are TRBV6-2 or TRBV6-3 and TRBJ1-6, with no clear D. Germline V gene sequence: CDR1 MNHEY, CDR2 SVGEGT. The V and J ends lost 4 bases and 13 bases respectively, with 11 bases between them. The CDR3 runs 12 residues. CDR3 bases: TGTGCCAGCAGTTTCGGGCCCCCGCCCCTCCACTTT. Its protein product is CASSFGPPPLHF.

In DNA, the CDR3 is TGCGCCAGCAGCTTGCTCACTGGGGGTGGAAATGAAGCTTTCTTT. This gives the protein CASSLLTGGGNEAFF. The V call is TRBV5-1, the J call TRBJ1-1; D perhaps matches TRBD1 (5 bases). This CDR3 contains 15 residues. Germline V lookup: CDR1 SGHRS, CDR2 YFSETQ. The germline V and J ends were trimmed by 1 base and 7 bases, with 17 bases remaining between them.

This chain joins TRBV7-9 and TRBJ2-1; tentative D call: TRBD1 (5 bases). The V end was cut by 5 bases, the J end by 6 bases, with 23 bases between. The CDR3 has 17 amino acids. Germline values: CDR1 SEHNR, CDR2 FQNEAQ (reference sequence). Written as DNA, the CDR3 is TGTGCCAGCAGCCCCCGAGAATCAGGGTGGAAGGGCAATGAGCAGTTCTTC. Amino acids: CASSPRESGWKGNEQFF.

The chain links TRBV12-3 or TRBV12-4 to TRBJ1-3; D gene unclear. The V gene lost 7 bases and the J gene lost 4 bases, with 8 bases spanning the gap. The length of the CDR3 is 12 residues. CDR3 amino acids: CASKTAGNTIYF. For the CDR3, the DNA is TGTGCCAGCAAAACGGCAGGAAACACCATATATTTT.

This chain connects TRBV30 to TRBJ1-3; D possibly corresponds to TRBD1 (5 bases). Germline CDR1 and CDR2: GTSNPN and SVGIG (reference sequence). The CDR3 is 13 amino acids. V lost 4 bases and J 0 bases, leaving 7 bases between the germline ends. The CDR3 region is CAWIQGSGNTIYF. CDR3 in DNA: TGTGCCTGGATCCAGGGCTCTGGAAACACCATATATTTT.

This chain uses TRBV7-2 with TRBJ2-5, with TRBD2 matching over 10 bases. This CDR3 spans 15 amino acids. Per germline, CDR1 SGHTA and CDR2 FQGNSA. The junction had 3 bases not matched to a gene; V was cut back by 0 bases and J by 5 bases. The CDR3 reads CASSLAAGGFETQYF. The CDR3 bases are TGTGCCAGCAGCTTAGCAGCGGGGGGGTTTGAGACCCAGTACTTC.

The rearrangement joins TRBV6-1 to TRBJ2-2, with 9 bases identical to TRBD1. Trimming cost V 0 bases and J 6 bases; bases outside gene matches: 8. Germline values: CDR1 MNHNS, CDR2 SASEGT. This CDR3 spans 17 amino acids. The CDR3 region has the DNA TGTGCCAGCAGTGAAGCGAACAGGGGGCGCCTGTCCGGGGAGCTGTTTTTT. Translation: CASSEANRGRLSGELFF.

The chain joins TRBV7-2 to TRBJ1-2; tentative D call: TRBD1 (6 bases). The germline V gene has CDR1 SGHTA and CDR2 FQGNSA. The CDR3 loop spans 15 amino acids. V lost 5 bases and J 3 bases, leaving 16 bases between the germline ends. Written as DNA, the CDR3 is TGTGCCAGCAGCCCAGGGGCAGGGGCTGACTATGGCTACACCTTC. This encodes CASSPGAGADYGYTF. The variable domain in full, with the rest retrieved from reference TRBV7-2 and TRBJ1-2, is GAGVSQSPSNKVTEKGKDVELRCDPISGHTALYWYRQSLGQGLEFLIYFQGNSAPDKSGLPSDRFSAERTGGSVSTLTIQRTQQEDSAVYLCASSPGAGADYGYTFGSGTRLTVV.

This clone is a singleton in its sample. V and J are TRBV5-4 and TRBJ1-2; 8 positions agree with TRBD1. This CDR3 has 14 amino acids. Per the germline V gene, CDR1 is SGHNT and CDR2 is YYREEE (reference sequence). Germline trimming cut 0 bases from V and 2 bases from J; bases unmatched to any gene: 0. CDR3 loop: CASSLGTGNYGYTF. The CDR3 DNA is TGTGCCAGCAGCTTGGGGACAGGGAACTATGGCTACACCTTC.

This chain joins TRBV11-3 and TRBJ1-1; D gene uncertain. Trimming took off 5 bases at V and 5 bases at J, with 12 bases between the two ends. Germline V lookup: CDR1 SGHNT, CDR2 YENEEA. The length of the CDR3 is 13 residues. In nucleotides, the CDR3 is TGTGCCAGCAGCGTCGGAGGAAATACTGAAGCTTTCTTT. Encoded protein: CASSVGGNTEAFF.